The 22 T cell receptor beta chains below were found in one sample sequenced in a study of OX40 agonist ivuxolimab in advanced cancers. TCRdb's copy holds only in-frame clones and misses some; the assay was immunoSEQ multiplex PCR. The data contain 65,000 to 95,000 clones, roughly 84% of them singletons. The specimen comprised CD4+ or CD8+ T cells sorted from blood, sampled in a trial of the OX40 agonist ivuxolimab. The receptors were gathered from an adult with an advanced solid tumor such as melanoma, head and neck, liver or kidney cancer.

The CDR3: CASSSGIIYEQYF. The CDR3 nucleotides are TGTGCCAGCAGCTCCGGGATTATCTACGAGCAGTACTTC. The genes are TRBV11-2 and TRBJ2-7, with D possibly being TRBD2 (5 bases). This CDR3 has 13 amino acids. In germline, CDR1 is SGHAT, CDR2 FQNNGV. Trimming shortened V by 4 bases and J by 3 bases, and 10 bases separated the two germline ends.

V gene TRBV4-2 combines with J gene TRBJ2-1, with 8 nucleotides matching TRBD2. CDR1 is LGHNA and CDR2 is YNFKEQ in the germline V gene. The CDR3 consists of 15 residues. The trim removed 4 bases at V and 5 bases at J, leaving 7 bases unmatched. The CDR3 loop reads CASSPPSGGHNEQFF. In nucleotides, the CDR3 is TGTGCCAGCAGCCCCCCGTCGGGAGGGCACAATGAGCAGTTCTTC.

The chain combines TRBV4-2 with TRBJ2-1; 8 bases agree with TRBD2. The ends lost 1 base at V and 6 bases at J; junction bases unmatched: 11. The germline V gene has CDR1 LGHNA and CDR2 YNFKEQ. The CDR3 has 17 residues. The CDR3 protein is CASSQVFQRESGNEQFF. DNA of the CDR3: TGTGCCAGCAGCCAAGTCTTCCAGCGGGAGAGTGGCAATGAGCAGTTCTTC.

The chain recombines TRBV9 with TRBJ2-7; D is unresolved. Germline CDR1 SGDLS, CDR2 YYNGEE. Trimming took off 2 bases at V and 0 bases at J, with 6 bases between the two ends. There are 13 residues in the CDR3. The CDR3 region is CASSVDPSYEQYF. In nucleotides, the CDR3 is TGTGCCAGCAGCGTTGACCCCTCCTACGAGCAGTACTTC.

V usage is TRBV7-3 and J usage is TRBJ2-3, with D tentatively TRBD1 or TRBD2 (5 bases each). The V end was cut by 0 bases, the J end by 6 bases, with 19 bases between. Germline V CDR1 and CDR2: SGHTA, FQGTGA. This CDR3 is 17 amino acids long. DNA of the CDR3: TGTGCCAGCAGCTTAACCGAAACGGGACCAGGATGGGATACGCAGTATTTT. Translation: CASSLTETGPGWDTQYF. Supplemented by reference TRBV7-3 and TRBJ2-3, the full variable domain reads GAGVSQTPSNKVTEKGKYVELRCDPISGHTALYWYRQSLGQGPEFLIYFQGTGAADDSGLPNDRFFAVRPEGSVSTLKIQRTERGDSAVYLCASSLTETGPGWDTQYFGPGTRLTVL.

The CDR3 reads CASSLPGVTGFYEQYF. The CDR3 bases are TGTGCCAGCAGCTTACCCGGGGTGACAGGGTTCTACGAGCAGTACTTC. J is TRBJ2-7 and V is TRBV7-9; TRBD1 agrees at 7 bases. The CDR3 spans 16 residues. Germline loops: CDR1 SEHNR, CDR2 FQNEAQ (reference sequence). Losses at the gene ends were 2 bases for V and 3 bases for J; bases not matched to a gene: 10.

V is TRBV19 and J is TRBJ1-1; D is unresolved. The CDR3 runs to 14 residues. Germline loops: CDR1 LNHDA, CDR2 SQIVND (reference sequence). V was clipped by 5 bases and J by 1 base, with 11 bases between them. The CDR3: CASSLWGKNTEAFF. The CDR3 DNA follows: TGTGCCAGTAGTCTTTGGGGAAAGAACACTGAAGCTTTCTTT.

CDR3 amino acids: CAWTRNTGELFF. The CDR3 DNA reads as TGTGCCTGGACTCGTAACACCGGGGAGCTGTTTTTT. This chain links TRBV30 with TRBJ2-2; D is unclear. This CDR3 contains 12 residues. The V end was cut by 4 bases, the J end by 2 bases, with 5 bases between. CDR1 GTSNPN and CDR2 SVGIG come from the germline V gene (reference sequence).

The V and J genes are TRBV5-4 and TRBJ2-5, with D unresolved. Looked up from germline, CDR1 is SGHNT and CDR2 is YYREEE (reference sequence). Trimming shortened V by 4 bases and J by 4 bases, and 14 bases separated the two germline ends. The CDR3 has 14 amino acids. The DNA of the CDR3 is TGTGCCAGCAGCCTTGGGCCCCCCGGAGAGACCCAGTACTTC. This codes for CASSLGPPGETQYF.

Written as DNA, the CDR3 is TGTGCCAGCAGCCCCGGGGGGGCTCCCAATGAGCAGTTCTTC. Its translation: CASSPGGAPNEQFF. The genes are TRBV7-3 and TRBJ2-1, with 8 positions matching TRBD2. V shed 5 bases and J 6 bases; nucleotides not matched to a gene: 6. This CDR3 has 14 amino acids. Germline V gives CDR1 SGHTA, CDR2 FQGTGA.

This sequence joins TRBV15 and TRBJ2-5; D tentatively reads TRBD1 or TRBD2 (5 bases each). The DNA end is a closer match to TRBJ2-7, so the J assignment may be wrong. Germline V CDR1 and CDR2: LNHNV, YYDKDF (reference sequence). The CDR3 loop spans 12 amino acids. This chain's CDR3 is CATRGDGYEQYF. CDR3 coding DNA: TGTGCCACCAGGGGGGACGGCTACGAGCAGTACTTC.

This chain connects TRBV2 to TRBJ2-2; D might be TRBD1 (6 bases). Trimming stripped 6 bases from V and 4 bases from J, with 9 bases between. Germline assignment: CDR1 SNHLY and CDR2 FYNNEI. The CDR3 is 13 residues long. CDR3 loop: CASSGQLTGELFF. The CDR3 bases are TGTGCCAGCAGCGGACAGCTCACCGGGGAGCTGTTTTTT.

This clone was seen only a few times. The chain has TRBV4-1 and TRBJ1-5; D perhaps matches TRBD1 (6 bases). The CDR3 loop spans 15 amino acids. V dropped 0 bases and J dropped 7 bases, with 13 bases sitting between them. CDR1 is MGHRA, CDR2 YSYEKL, per germline. Here the CDR3 DNA reads TGCGCCAGCAGCCAAGAGGGAAGGCAGGGGCAGCCCCAGCATTTT. This sequence encodes CASSQEGRQGQPQHF.

This chain connects TRBV14 to TRBJ2-5; unclear D gene. The CDR3 runs 12 residues. Germline V CDR1 and CDR2: SGHDN, FVKESK. Trimming took 4 bases from V and 7 from J, leaving 10 bases between them. CDR3 amino acids: CASSPLFGTQYF. Written as DNA, the CDR3 is TGTGCCAGCAGCCCTCTCTTCGGGACCCAGTACTTC.

This clone was detected only a few times. This chain uses TRBV11-2 with TRBJ2-4; D gene uncertain. The V gene's germline CDR1 is SGHAT and CDR2 FQNNGV. The CDR3 has 13 amino acids. Between the trimmed V and J ends, which lost 6 bases and 1 base, there was a span of 7 bases. CDR3 nucleotide sequence: TGTGCCAGCAGTAGATTGGCCAAAAACATTCAGTACTTC. Translation gives CASSRLAKNIQYF.

This clone was found once. The V call is TRBV18, the J call TRBJ2-7; 8 bases agree with TRBD1. This CDR3 is built from 13 residues. V gave up 3 bases and J gave up 4 bases; unmatched junction bases: 2. Germline assignment: CDR1 KGHSH and CDR2 LQKENI. CDR3 bases: TGTGCCAGCTCACCGGGACAGGAATACGAGCAGTACTTC. Translation gives CASSPGQEYEQYF.

This clone appeared once. CDR3: CASSLEVSSNSYEQYF. CDR3 nucleotide sequence: TGTGCCAGCAGCCTTGAAGTATCGAGTAACTCCTACGAGCAGTACTTC. The rearrangement joins TRBV5-4 to TRBJ2-7, with D hard to call. CDR1 and CDR2 from the germline V gene are SGHNT and YYREEE (reference sequence). The CDR3 is 16 residues long. V gave up 4 bases and J gave up 0 bases, with 17 bases separating them.

The chain employs TRBV2 and TRBJ2-5, with D maybe TRBD2 (6 bases). Germline lookup yields CDR1 SNHLY and CDR2 FYNNEI. This CDR3 is built from 20 residues. Trimming took off 4 bases at V and 7 bases at J, with 34 bases between the two ends. This CDR3 is CASSGSVVRLTSHLVGTQYF. CDR3 DNA: TGTGCCAGCAGTGGATCGGTGGTTAGACTAACTAGCCACCTTGTCGGGACCCAGTACTTC. Based on the CDR3 plus reference TRBV2 and TRBJ2-5, the full variable domain is EPEVTQTPSHQVTQMGQEVILRCVPISNHLYFYWYRQILGQKVEFLVSFYNNEISEKSEIFDDQFSVERPDGSNFTLKIRSTKLEDSAMYFCASSGSVVRLTSHLVGTQYFGPGTRLLVL.

The J gene is TRBJ2-7, the V gene TRBV9; 13 nucleotides align to TRBD2. Trimming removed 4 bases from V and 7 bases from J; junction bases left unmatched: 20. Per the germline V gene, CDR1 is SGDLS and CDR2 is YYNGEE. The CDR3 contains 19 residues. In DNA form, the CDR3 reads TGTGCCAGCAGCACAGACAGGGGACTAGCGGGAACGCTTCAAGGAGAGCAGTACTTC. This gives the protein CASSTDRGLAGTLQGEQYF.

The rearrangement links TRBV15 to TRBJ2-1; 8 bases agree with TRBD2. Germline values: CDR1 LNHNV, CDR2 YYDKDF (reference sequence). Trimming removed 1 base from V and 4 bases from J; junction bases left unmatched: 6. This CDR3 contains 16 residues. As DNA, the CDR3 is TGTGCCACCAGCAGAGGGCTAGCGGGTCGTTACAATGAGCAGTTCTTC. Its translation: CATSRGLAGRYNEQFF.

The chain carries TRBV28 and TRBJ2-4; D may correspond to TRBD1 or TRBD2 (5 bases each). The germline V gene has CDR1 MDHEN and CDR2 SYDVKM. With 4 bases removed from V and 0 bases from J, the gap between germline ends came to 10 bases. This CDR3 is 15 amino acids long. The CDR3 reads CASSYGTLAKNIQYF. In DNA, the CDR3 is TGTGCCAGCAGTTATGGGACCCTAGCCAAAAACATTCAGTACTTC.

This rearrangement joins TRBV10-3 to TRBJ2-3, with 10 nucleotides matching TRBD1. This CDR3 is built from 16 residues. Germline V gene data show CDR1 as ENHRY and CDR2 as SYGVKD. Trimming cost V 8 bases and J 3 bases; bases outside gene matches: 11. For the CDR3, the DNA is TGTGCCATCTCCGAGCGGACAGGGGGTGGGACAGATACGCAGTATTTT. Residues: CAISERTGGGTDTQYF.